Each of the 6 T cell receptor beta chains below was sequenced from the same sample in a study of T-cell reconstitution after alpha-beta-depleted transplantation in children. TCRbeta library construction was performed incorporating unique molecular identifiers. TCRdb passed the PCR reads through MiXCR, listing each CDR3 protein once. Counted here are a few hundred thousand distinct CDR3 sequences, approximately 42% occurring once; the ten biggest clones make up roughly 27%. Sequences were derived from PBMCs, sampled before TCRalphabeta/CD19-depleted stem cell transplant. All receptors derive from a girl aged 2 to 10 with aplastic anemia, due to receive a stem cell transplant.

This chain connects TRBV9 to TRBJ2-4; D could derive from TRBD1 or TRBD2 (5 bases each). The CDR3 loop spans 14 amino acids. V lost 4 bases to trimming and J lost 9 bases, with 17 bases between them. The germline CDR1 and CDR2 sequences are SGDLS and YYNGEE. CDR3 nucleotides: TGTGCCAGCAGCACGACCCTGACAGCGGCCATTCAGTACTTC. This translates into CASSTTLTAAIQYF.

The chain is built from TRBV7-2 and TRBJ2-2; 7 bases map to TRBD1. This CDR3 region has 14 residues. The germline CDR1 and CDR2 sequences are SGHTA and FQGNSA. V lost 5 bases, J lost 4 bases, and 4 bases stayed unmatched. The CDR3 bases are TGTGCCAGCAGCATGGGACAGCCCACCGGGGAGCTGTTTTTT. Its translation: CASSMGQPTGELFF.

CDR3 DNA: TGTGCCAGCAGACGGGACGGGCCCTACGAGCAGTACTTC. Translating gives CASRRDGPYEQYF. The chain has TRBV7-9 and TRBJ2-7; tentatively, D is TRBD1 or TRBD2 (5 bases each). The CDR3 is made up of 13 amino acids. V lost 6 bases to trimming and J lost 2 bases, with 11 bases between them. Germline V gene lookup returns CDR1 SEHNR and CDR2 FQNEAQ (reference sequence).

In regard to this clonotype: One end of the junction fails to match germline, which may point to a read error. The chain employs TRBV20-1 and TRBJ2-3; no firm D call. The CDR3 is 12 residues long. Germline V CDR1 and CDR2: DFQATT, SNEGSKA (reference sequence). Here the CDR3 reads CSAPKFTDAQYF. The CDR3 coding sequence is TGCAGTGCTCCCAAGTTCACAGATGCGCAGTATTTT.

The gene calls are TRBV20-1 and TRBJ2-7; TRBD2 matches 9 bases. The CDR3 is 14 amino acids. Germline CDR1 reads DFQATT; CDR2 reads SNEGSKA (reference sequence). J gave up 1 base and V 6 bases, and 7 bases lay outside the gene matches. CDR3 in amino acids: CSAAGGLASYEQYF. DNA for the CDR3: TGCAGTGCAGCTGGGGGACTAGCTTCCTACGAGCAGTACTTC.

The chain combines TRBV30 with TRBJ2-3, with 11 bases identical to TRBD2. V trimming: 8 bases; J trimming: 2 bases; junction bases outside the gene matches: 3. The CDR3 sequence is 13 residues long. Germline lookup yields CDR1 GTSNPN and CDR2 SVGIG (reference sequence). Here the CDR3 DNA reads TGTGCCGTAGCGGGGGGGGCCACAGATACGCAGTATTTT. Translated, it gives CAVAGGATDTQYF.